This TCR beta chain was found in a study of patients and donors after allogeneic stem cell transplantation. TCRdb re-analysed the RT-PCR reads in MiXCR, keeping a single row per CDR3 protein. The sample yields 390,000 or so distinct CDR3 sequences, 16% seen once. The clonotype comes from a human donor who was either an allogeneic HSCT recipient or a stem cell or donor lymphocyte infusion donor (not recorded which). It is not recorded whose cells these are; they may come from a transplant donor. Sequencing used blood, either unsorted or a sorted T cell fraction (not recorded which).

The CDR3 is CATGRRGSGEQYF. CDR3 nucleotide sequence: TGTGCCACCGGGAGGAGGGGGAGCGGCGAGCAGTACTTC. The chain links TRBV27 to TRBJ2-7, with TRBD2 as a possible D gene (7 bases). The CDR3 length is 13 residues. The germline gives CDR1 MNHEY, CDR2 SMNVEV (reference sequence). V shed 10 bases and J shed 6 bases, with 19 bases lying between them.